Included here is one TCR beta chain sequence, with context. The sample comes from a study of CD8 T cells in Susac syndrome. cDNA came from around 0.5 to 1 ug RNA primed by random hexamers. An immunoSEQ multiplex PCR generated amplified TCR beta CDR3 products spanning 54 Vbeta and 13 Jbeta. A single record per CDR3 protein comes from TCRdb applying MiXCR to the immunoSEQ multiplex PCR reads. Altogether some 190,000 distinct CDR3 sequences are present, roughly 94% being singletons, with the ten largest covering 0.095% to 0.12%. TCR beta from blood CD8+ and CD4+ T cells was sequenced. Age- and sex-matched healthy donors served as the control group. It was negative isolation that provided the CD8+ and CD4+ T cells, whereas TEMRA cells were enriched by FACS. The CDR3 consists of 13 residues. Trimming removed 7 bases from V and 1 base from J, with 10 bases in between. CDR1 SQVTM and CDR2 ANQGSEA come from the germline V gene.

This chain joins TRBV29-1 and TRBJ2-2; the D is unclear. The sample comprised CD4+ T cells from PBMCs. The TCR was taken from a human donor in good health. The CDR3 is CSGSRRNTGELFF. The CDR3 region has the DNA TGCAGCGGGAGTAGGCGGAACACCGGGGAGCTGTTTTTT.